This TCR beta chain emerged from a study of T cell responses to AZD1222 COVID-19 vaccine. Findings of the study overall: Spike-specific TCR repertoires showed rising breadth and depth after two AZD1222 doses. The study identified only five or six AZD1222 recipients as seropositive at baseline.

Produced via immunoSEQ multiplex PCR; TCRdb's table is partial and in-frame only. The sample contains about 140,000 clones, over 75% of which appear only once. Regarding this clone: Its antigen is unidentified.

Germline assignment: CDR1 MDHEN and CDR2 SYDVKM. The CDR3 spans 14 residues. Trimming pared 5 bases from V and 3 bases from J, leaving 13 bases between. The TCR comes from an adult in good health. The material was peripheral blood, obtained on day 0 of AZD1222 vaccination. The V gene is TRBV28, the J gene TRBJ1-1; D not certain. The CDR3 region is CASSPYGRHTEAFF. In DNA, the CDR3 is TGTGCCAGCAGTCCCTATGGGCGGCACACTGAAGCTTTCTTT. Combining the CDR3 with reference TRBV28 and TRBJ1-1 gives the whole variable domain DVKVTQSSRYLVKRTGEKVFLECVQDMDHENMFWYRQDPGLGLRLIYFSYDVKMKEKGDIPEGYSVSREKKERFSLILESASTNQTSMYLCASSPYGRHTEAFFGQGTRLTVV.